These T cell receptor beta chains were read from a single sample in a study of T cells after yellow fever vaccination. TCRdb ran MiXCR on the 5' RACE reads and lists one entry per CDR3 protein. The repertoire holds 310,000 or so distinct CDR3 sequences, with around 7% as singletons. The sequenced sample was PBMCs, obtained approximately 40 days after the first yellow fever vaccination. All receptors derive from a man aged 18 to 29 who received the YFV17D yellow fever vaccine. Each CDR3 is given with its conserved first and last residue. The D gene is left open where the match is weak. Part of the rows lack a size; the others show once, few, many or a class for expanded clones.

v_gene,j_gene,abundance,d_gene,CDR3nt,CDR3aa
TRBV20-1,TRBJ2-3,-,-,TGCAGTGGTTCCGATACGCAGTATTTT,CSGSDTQYF
TRBV27,TRBJ2-1,many,-,TGTGCCAGCAGTTTATCCACCGTCAGCCCCCGAAATGAGCAGTTCTTC,CASSLSTVSPRNEQFF
TRBV7-2,TRBJ1-3,few,TRBD1,TGTGCCAGCAGCAAAGGGGACAGGTTGGAAAACACCATATATTTT,CASSKGDRLENTIYF
TRBV21-1,TRBJ1-4,-,-,TGTGCCAGCAGCAAACGGAGAGGACAGAGAAATGAAAAACTGTTTTTT,CASSKRRGQRNEKLFF
TRBV20-1,TRBJ2-5,-,-,TGCAGTGTCCGGCCGGGACTCAGACAAGAGACCCAGTACTTC,CSVRPGLRQETQYF
TRBV10-2,TRBJ1-5,few,-,TGCGCCAGCAGTGACAGTATCCGCAATCAGCCCCAGCATTTT,CASSDSIRNQPQHF
TRBV20-1,TRBJ2-3,-,-,TGCAGTGCCGAAGGGAGGCAGACGAGCACAGATACGCAGTATTTT,CSAEGRQTSTDTQYF
TRBV19,TRBJ2-5,-,-,TGTGCCACCCGAGGGGTGGATCTGGAGACCCAGTACTTC,CATRGVDLETQYF
TRBV24-1,TRBJ2-1,few,TRBD1,TGTGCCACCAGTGATTTGTCGACAGGGGGAAATGAGCAGTTCTTC,CATSDLSTGGNEQFF
TRBV13,TRBJ1-2,few,-,TGTGCCAGCAGCCGCCGGAGGACAGAGAGAAACTATGGCTACACCTTC,CASSRRRTERNYGYTF
TRBV5-1,TRBJ1-5,-,TRBD1,TGCGCCAGCAGCCGACAGGGAGATCAGCCCCAGCATTTT,CASSRQGDQPQHF
TRBV7-2,TRBJ2-2,many,TRBD2,TGTGCCAGCAGCCCTGGACTAGCGGGCACCGGGGAGCTGTTTTTT,CASSPGLAGTGELFF
TRBV28,TRBJ1-1,many,-,TGTGCCAGCAGCCGAACCCGATGGGGGAGTGGAGACACTGAAGCTTTCTTT,CASSRTRWGSGDTEAFF
TRBV11-2,TRBJ2-3,few,-,TGTGCCAGCAGCCCAGGGATTTCGGATACGCAGTATTTT,CASSPGISDTQYF
TRBV7-9,TRBJ2-3,-,-,TGTGCCAGCAACGACGGAGTCCGCACAGATACGCAGTATTTT,CASNDGVRTDTQYF
TRBV7-9,TRBJ1-5,few,TRBD1,TGTGCCAGTTTTGGACAGGGGGAAAGGAATAGCAATCAGCCCCAGCATTTT,CASFGQGERNSNQPQHF
TRBV7-9,TRBJ2-1,few,-,TGTGCCAGCAGCTTAGCGGGGAACGGTGAGCAGTTCTTC,CASSLAGNGEQFF
TRBV20-1,TRBJ2-3,few,TRBD2,TGCAGTGCTAGTGAATACCCTAGCGGGGGGGCCCTAGATACGCAGTATTTT,CSASEYPSGGALDTQYF
TRBV20-1,TRBJ2-5,many,TRBD2,TGCGCGCCACGCGGGGGGACCCAAGAGACCCAGTACTTC,CAPRGGTQETQYF
TRBV5-1,TRBJ2-5,-,TRBD2,TGCGCCAGCAGCTTCTCCGGGGGGGTAGAGACCCAGTACTTC,CASSFSGGVETQYF
TRBV12-3/TRBV12-4,TRBJ1-1,many,-,TGTGCCAGCAGTTTACGGGGTTACACTGAAGCTTTCTTT,CASSLRGYTEAFF
TRBV6-4,TRBJ2-3,many,-,TGTGCCAGCAGGGCCGGGACTAGCACAGATACGCAGTATTTT,CASRAGTSTDTQYF
TRBV20-1,TRBJ1-5,few,-,TGCAGTGCTAGAGTTCCCAGAAGAAGCAATCAGCCCCAGCATTTT,CSARVPRRSNQPQHF
TRBV5-1,TRBJ2-2,many,TRBD1,TGCGCCAGCAGCTTGGCCATCAGGGGGCCTGTCACCGGGGAGCTGTTTTTT,CASSLAIRGPVTGELFF
TRBV5-1,TRBJ1-2,-,-,TGCGCCAGTTCGTGGTGGGAGAACAACTATGGCTACACCTTC,CASSWWENNYGYTF
TRBV30,TRBJ2-5,-,-,TGTGCCTGGAGTGTAGGGCAAGAGACCCAGTACTTC,CAWSVGQETQYF
TRBV10-3,TRBJ1-2,few,-,TGTGCCATCAGTCCCTCCTCCGACAGGACTAACTATGGCTACACCTTC,CAISPSSDRTNYGYTF
TRBV7-9,TRBJ2-7,few,-,TGTGCCAGCAGCTCCCTGGGGCAGGACCCCTACGAGCAGTACTTC,CASSSLGQDPYEQYF
TRBV20-1,TRBJ2-1,many,TRBD2,TGCAGTGCTAGAGATGCGGGGGGTTCTTCCAATGAGCAGTTCTTC,CSARDAGGSSNEQFF
TRBV4-1,TRBJ2-7,-,TRBD1,TGCGCCAGCAGCCACCTCCCGGGACAGGGATCAGGCGAGCAGTACTTC,CASSHLPGQGSGEQYF
TRBV12-3/TRBV12-4,TRBJ2-2,-,-,TGTGCCAGCAGCCATCGAGGGGGGGGGCGAACCGGGGAGCTGTTTTTT,CASSHRGGGRTGELFF
TRBV2,TRBJ2-1,few,-,TGTGCCAGCTTGTCCGAAGTAGTCAATGAGCAGTTCTTC,CASLSEVVNEQFF
TRBV15,TRBJ2-7,-,-,TGTGCCACCAGCGACTACGTCAGGGACGGGGCTTCCTACGAGCAGTACTTC,CATSDYVRDGASYEQYF
TRBV5-6,TRBJ2-4,many,-,TGTGCCAGCAGCTTTCTAGGGGCGGACATAAAGGCCCCCATTCAGTACTTC,CASSFLGADIKAPIQYF
TRBV5-1,TRBJ2-3,-,-,TGCGCCAGCAGCTTGTCCGGGATCACAGATACGCAGTATTTT,CASSLSGITDTQYF
TRBV12-3/TRBV12-4,TRBJ2-5,many,TRBD2,TGTGCCAGCAGTTTGTGGCGGGGGGGCGTCTTAGAGACCCAGTACTTC,CASSLWRGGVLETQYF
TRBV7-3,TRBJ2-7,-,-,TGTGCCAGCAGCCTTGGGACGGGCCCCGCCTACGAGCAGTACTTC,CASSLGTGPAYEQYF
TRBV11-1,TRBJ1-1,-,-,TGTGCCAGCAGCTTTGGTCATCAGGGGATGGGCACTGAAGCTTTCTTT,CASSFGHQGMGTEAFF
TRBV7-3,TRBJ2-5,many,-,TGTGCCAGCAGCCAAGGGACAAACGGAGGGGAGACCCAGTACTTC,CASSQGTNGGETQYF
TRBV4-2,TRBJ2-5,few,TRBD2,TGTGCCAGCAGCCCTCTAAGTCTTACAGCGGGGGGGCCGCAGACCCAGTACTTC,CASSPLSLTAGGPQTQYF
TRBV18,TRBJ2-1,-,TRBD2,TGTGCCAGCTCACCATCTAGCGGTTACAATGAGCAGTTCTTC,CASSPSSGYNEQFF
TRBV29-1,TRBJ1-1,many,-,TGCAGCGTTTCGGGGATGAACACTGAAGCTTTCTTT,CSVSGMNTEAFF
TRBV7-6,TRBJ2-1,-,TRBD2,TGTGCCAGCAGAAAAGCCAGCGGGGAAGATACCAATGAGCAGTTCTTC,CASRKASGEDTNEQFF
TRBV20-1,TRBJ1-1,few,-,TGCAGTGCTACAGGGAGAGGGGGTGAAGCTTTCTTT,CSATGRGGEAFF
TRBV4-1,TRBJ2-3,few,-,TGCGCCAGCAGCCAAAGGAGCCAGGGGACCACAGATACGCAGTATTTT,CASSQRSQGTTDTQYF
TRBV24-1,TRBJ2-2,few,-,TGTGCCACCAGTGATTTGAACTCAAACACCGGGGAGCTGTTTTTT,CATSDLNSNTGELFF
TRBV20-1,TRBJ1-2,few,-,TGCAGTGCTCGACCAGGGGACTATGGCTACACCTTC,CSARPGDYGYTF
TRBV6-5,TRBJ1-4,few,-,TGTGCCAGCAGTTGGGGACCAACTAATGAAAAACTGTTTTTT,CASSWGPTNEKLFF
TRBV7-2,TRBJ1-4,few,-,TGTGCCAGCAGCTGGGGGGGCGGAAATGAAAAACTGTTTTTT,CASSWGGGNEKLFF
TRBV11-2,TRBJ2-7,many,TRBD1,TGTGCCAGCAGCTTAGTACGTGGTGGGACAGCCTACGAGCAGTACTTC,CASSLVRGGTAYEQYF
TRBV18,TRBJ1-2,few,TRBD1,TGTGCCAGCCCCCGGACAGGGGAAGACGGCTACACCTTC,CASPRTGEDGYTF
TRBV19,TRBJ2-6,-,-,TGTGCCAGCCACTCTGGGGCCAACGTCCTGACTTTC,CASHSGANVLTF
TRBV6-5,TRBJ1-4,many,TRBD1,TGTGCCAGCAGTTACGTATCTACAGGGGGAACTGAAAAACTGTTTTTT,CASSYVSTGGTEKLFF
TRBV25-1,TRBJ2-1,few,TRBD2,TGTGCCAGCAGTGAATGGATAGCGGGGGACAATGAGCAGTTCTTC,CASSEWIAGDNEQFF